The text below deals with one T cell receptor beta chain. Authors' methods: Amplification with reference gene primers provided the estimates of nucleated cell counts. Profiled with immunoSEQ multiplex PCR; TCRdb holds only in-frame clones, not every one. The V and J calls and clone size were taken over from that table, and D and trimming were inferred from the DNA. This table holds about 180,000 clones, about 90% found once. These data are taken from a study of blood T cell repertoires in COVID-19. This CDR3 region has 14 residues. Trimming removed 7 bases from V and 6 bases from J; junction bases left unmatched: 10. From germline, CDR1 is MDHEN and CDR2 SYDVKM. Each participant's cohort was designated according to participant-reported clinical history. Each recovered donor of Cohort 3 presented with two negative PCRs, clearance, or symptom resolution.

The receptor's source is a woman aged 18-29 years who had recovered from COVID-19. The specimen was PBMCs or T cells enriched from blood (not recorded which). The V and J genes are TRBV28 and TRBJ2-7; TRBD1 aligns across 9 bases. CDR3 amino acids: CASISGQGNLEQYF. Here the CDR3 DNA reads TGTGCCAGCATCTCGGGACAGGGCAATCTCGAGCAGTACTTC.